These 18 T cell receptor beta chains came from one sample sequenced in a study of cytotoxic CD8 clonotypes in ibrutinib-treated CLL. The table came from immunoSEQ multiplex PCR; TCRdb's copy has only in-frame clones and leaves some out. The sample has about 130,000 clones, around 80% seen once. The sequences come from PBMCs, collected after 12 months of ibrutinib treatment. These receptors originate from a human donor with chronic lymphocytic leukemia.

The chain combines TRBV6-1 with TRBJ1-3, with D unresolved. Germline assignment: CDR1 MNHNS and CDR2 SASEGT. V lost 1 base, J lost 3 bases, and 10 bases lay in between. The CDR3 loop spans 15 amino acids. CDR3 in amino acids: CASSEGEGYGNTIYF. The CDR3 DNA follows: TGTGCCAGCAGTGAAGGGGAAGGGTATGGAAACACCATATATTTT.

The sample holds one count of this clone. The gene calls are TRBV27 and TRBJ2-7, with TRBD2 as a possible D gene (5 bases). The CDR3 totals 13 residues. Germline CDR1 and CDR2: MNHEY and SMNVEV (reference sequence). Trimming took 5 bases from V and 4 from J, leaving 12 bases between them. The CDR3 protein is CASSRGLIYEQYF. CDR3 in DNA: TGTGCCAGCAGTCGGGGTTTAATATACGAGCAGTACTTC.

CDR3: CASSETPAGGYEKLFF. CDR3 nucleotide sequence: TGTGCCAGCAGTGAAACTCCCGCGGGGGGTTATGAAAAACTGTTTTTT. The chain couples TRBV6-1 to TRBJ1-4, with a possible D match to TRBD1 (5 bases). Trimming left V 2 bases short and J 6 bases short, with 16 bases between. Germline V CDR1 and CDR2: MNHNS, SASEGT. The CDR3 is made up of 16 amino acids.

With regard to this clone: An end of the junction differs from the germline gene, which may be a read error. The CDR3 DNA sequence: TGTGCCAGCAGTGAGGGGTCGGGACTAGCGGGAAAGTTGGTCTTC. Protein product: CASSEGSGLAGKLVF. J is TRBJ2-1 and V is TRBV25-1; 13 bases align to TRBD2. Germline V CDR1 and CDR2: MGHDK, SYGVNS. The CDR3 consists of 15 residues.

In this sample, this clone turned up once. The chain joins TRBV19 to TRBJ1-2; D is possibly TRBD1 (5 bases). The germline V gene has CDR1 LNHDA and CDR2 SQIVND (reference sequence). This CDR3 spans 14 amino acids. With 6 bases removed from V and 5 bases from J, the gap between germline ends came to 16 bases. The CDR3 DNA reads TGTGCCAGTAGGGACACAAACGACGGGTATGGCTACACCTTC. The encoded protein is CASRDTNDGYGYTF.

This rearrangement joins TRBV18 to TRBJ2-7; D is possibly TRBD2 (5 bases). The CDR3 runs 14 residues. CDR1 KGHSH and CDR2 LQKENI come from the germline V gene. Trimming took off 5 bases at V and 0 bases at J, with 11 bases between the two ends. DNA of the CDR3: TGTGCCAGCTCAGCAGCGGCCGGCTCCTACGAGCAGTACTTC. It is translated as CASSAAAGSYEQYF.

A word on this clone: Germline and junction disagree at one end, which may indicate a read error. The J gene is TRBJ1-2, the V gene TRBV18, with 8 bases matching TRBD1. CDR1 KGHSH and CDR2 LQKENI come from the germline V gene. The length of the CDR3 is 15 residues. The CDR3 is CASSPRTGTNFGYTF. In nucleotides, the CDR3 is TGTGCCAGCTCACCGAGGACAGGGACGAACTTTGGCTACACCTTC.

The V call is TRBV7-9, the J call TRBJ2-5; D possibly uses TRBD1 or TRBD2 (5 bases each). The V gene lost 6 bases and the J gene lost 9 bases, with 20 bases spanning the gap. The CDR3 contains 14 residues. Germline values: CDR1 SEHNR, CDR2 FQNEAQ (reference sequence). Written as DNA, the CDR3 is TGTGCCAGCAGATTGGGACCAAATGTTGGGGCCCAGTACTTC. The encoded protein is CASRLGPNVGAQYF.

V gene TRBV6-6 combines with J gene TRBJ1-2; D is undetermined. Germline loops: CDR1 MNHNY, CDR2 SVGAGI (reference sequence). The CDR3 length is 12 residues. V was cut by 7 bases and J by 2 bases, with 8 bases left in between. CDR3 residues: CASKRENYGYTF. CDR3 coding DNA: TGTGCCAGCAAAAGGGAAAACTATGGCTACACCTTC.

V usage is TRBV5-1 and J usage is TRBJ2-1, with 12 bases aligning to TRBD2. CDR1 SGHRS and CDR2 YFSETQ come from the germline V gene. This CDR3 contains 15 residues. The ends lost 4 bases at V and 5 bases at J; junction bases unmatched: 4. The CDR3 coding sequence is TGCGCCAGCAGCCGGACTAGCGGGGCTAACAATGAGCAGTTCTTC. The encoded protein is CASSRTSGANNEQFF.

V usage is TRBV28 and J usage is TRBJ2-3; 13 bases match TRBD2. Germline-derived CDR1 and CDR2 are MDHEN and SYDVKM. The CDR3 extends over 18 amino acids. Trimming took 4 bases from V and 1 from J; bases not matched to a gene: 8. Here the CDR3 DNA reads TGTGCCAGCAGTTATCCGGGACTAGCGGGATCGGGCACAGATACGCAGTATTTT. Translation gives CASSYPGLAGSGTDTQYF.

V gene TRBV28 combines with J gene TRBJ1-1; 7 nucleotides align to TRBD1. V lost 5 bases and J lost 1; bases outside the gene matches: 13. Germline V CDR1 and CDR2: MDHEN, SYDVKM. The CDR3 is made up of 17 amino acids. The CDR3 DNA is TGTGCCAGCAGTCGGACAGGCAATATACGGAGGAACACTGAAGCTTTCTTT. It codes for CASSRTGNIRRNTEAFF.

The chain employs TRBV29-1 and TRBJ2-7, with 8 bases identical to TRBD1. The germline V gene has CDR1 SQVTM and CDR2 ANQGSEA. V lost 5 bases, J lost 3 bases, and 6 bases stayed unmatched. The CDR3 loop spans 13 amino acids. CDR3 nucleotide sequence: TGCAGCGTTTGGACAGGGTCGGGCTACGAGCAGTACTTC. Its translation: CSVWTGSGYEQYF.

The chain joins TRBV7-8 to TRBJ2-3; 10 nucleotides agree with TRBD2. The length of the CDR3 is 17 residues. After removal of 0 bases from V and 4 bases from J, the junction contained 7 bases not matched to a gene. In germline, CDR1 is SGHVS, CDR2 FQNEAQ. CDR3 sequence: CASSLADPGLASDTQYF. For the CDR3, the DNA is TGTGCCAGCAGCTTAGCGGACCCGGGACTAGCGTCAGATACGCAGTATTTT.

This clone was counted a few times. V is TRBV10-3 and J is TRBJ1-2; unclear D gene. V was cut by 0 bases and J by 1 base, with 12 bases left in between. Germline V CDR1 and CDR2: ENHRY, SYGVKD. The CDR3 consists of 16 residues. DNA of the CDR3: TGTGCCATCAGTGAGTCTTACCAGAGAAGTAACTATGGCTACACCTTC. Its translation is CAISESYQRSNYGYTF.

The CDR3 here is CASSTTDFYGYTF. CDR3 sequence (DNA): TGTGCCAGCAGCACGACAGACTTCTATGGCTACACCTTC. The chain is built from TRBV6-5 and TRBJ1-2, with a weak D call TRBD1 (5 bases). Trimming cost V 6 bases and J 4 bases, with 12 bases left between them. Looked up from germline, CDR1 is MNHEY and CDR2 is SVGAGI. CDR3 length equals 13 residues.

The CDR3 protein is CASVRTGTSFTGANVLTF. DNA for the CDR3: TGCGCCAGCGTAAGGACCGGGACTAGCTTTACTGGGGCCAACGTCCTGACTTTC. The chain carries TRBV5-1 and TRBJ2-6, with 9 bases aligning to TRBD2. J lost 2 bases, V lost 7 bases, and 13 bases had no gene match. The CDR3 is 18 amino acids. Germline CDR1 and CDR2: SGHRS and YFSETQ.

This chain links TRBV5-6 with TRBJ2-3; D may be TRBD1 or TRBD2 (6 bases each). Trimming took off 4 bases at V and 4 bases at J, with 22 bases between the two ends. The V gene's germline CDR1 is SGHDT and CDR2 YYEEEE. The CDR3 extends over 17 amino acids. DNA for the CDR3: TGTGCCAGCAGCATTACCCGGTCAGGGGAGGCCCCAGATACGCAGTATTTT. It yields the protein CASSITRSGEAPDTQYF.